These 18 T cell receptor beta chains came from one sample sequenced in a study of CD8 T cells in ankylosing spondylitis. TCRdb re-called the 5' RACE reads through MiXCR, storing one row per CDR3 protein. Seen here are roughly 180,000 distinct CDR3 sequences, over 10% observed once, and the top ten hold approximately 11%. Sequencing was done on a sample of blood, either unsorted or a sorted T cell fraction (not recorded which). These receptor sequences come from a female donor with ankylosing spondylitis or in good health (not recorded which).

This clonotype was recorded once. The CDR3: CASSLAGIITGELFF. CDR3 bases: TGTGCCAGCAGCTTAGCGGGGATTATCACCGGGGAGCTGTTTTTT. V is TRBV11-1 and J is TRBJ2-2; D is unresolved. V lost 0 bases, J lost 4 bases, and 9 bases lay in between. The germline V gene has CDR1 SGHAT and CDR2 FQDESV (reference sequence). This CDR3 spans 15 amino acids.

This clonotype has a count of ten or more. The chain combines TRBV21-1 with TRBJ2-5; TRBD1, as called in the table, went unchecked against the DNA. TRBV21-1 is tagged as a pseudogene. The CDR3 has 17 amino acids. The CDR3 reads CASSNLTGTEHQETQYF. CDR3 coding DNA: TGTGCCAGCAGCAATTTGACCGGGACAGAACACCAAGAGACCCAGTACTTC.

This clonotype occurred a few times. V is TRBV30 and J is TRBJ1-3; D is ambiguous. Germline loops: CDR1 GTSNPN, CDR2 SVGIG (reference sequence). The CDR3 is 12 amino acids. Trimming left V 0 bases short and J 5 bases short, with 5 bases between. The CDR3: CAWSVDRNTIYF. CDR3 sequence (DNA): TGTGCCTGGAGTGTTGACAGAAACACCATATATTTT.

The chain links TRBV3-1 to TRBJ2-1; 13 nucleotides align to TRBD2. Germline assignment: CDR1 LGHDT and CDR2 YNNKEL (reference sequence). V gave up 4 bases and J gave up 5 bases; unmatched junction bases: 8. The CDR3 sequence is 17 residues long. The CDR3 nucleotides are TGTGCCAGCAGCCCCGTTCGGACTAGCGGGAGTCACAATGAGCAGTTCTTC. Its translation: CASSPVRTSGSHNEQFF.

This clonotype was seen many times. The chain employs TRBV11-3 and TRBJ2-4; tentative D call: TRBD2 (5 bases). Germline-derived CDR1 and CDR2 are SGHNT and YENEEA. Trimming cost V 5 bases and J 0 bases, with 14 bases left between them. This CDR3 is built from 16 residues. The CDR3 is CASSTRIGEAKNIQYF. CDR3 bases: TGTGCCAGCAGCACAAGGATCGGGGAAGCCAAAAACATTCAGTACTTC.

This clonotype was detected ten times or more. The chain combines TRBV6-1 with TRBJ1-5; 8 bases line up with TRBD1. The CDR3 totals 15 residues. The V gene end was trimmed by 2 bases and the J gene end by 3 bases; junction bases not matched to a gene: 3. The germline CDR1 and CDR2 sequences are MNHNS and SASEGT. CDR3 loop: CASSERTGLNQPQHF. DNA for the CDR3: TGTGCCAGCAGTGAAAGGACAGGGCTCAATCAGCCCCAGCATTTT.

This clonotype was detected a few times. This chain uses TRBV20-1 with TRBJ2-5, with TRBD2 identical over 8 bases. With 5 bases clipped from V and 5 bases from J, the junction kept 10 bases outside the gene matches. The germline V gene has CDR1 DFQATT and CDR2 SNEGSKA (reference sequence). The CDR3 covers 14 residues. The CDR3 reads CSAYISGVGETQYF. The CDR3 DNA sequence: TGCAGTGCTTACATTAGCGGGGTCGGGGAGACCCAGTACTTC.

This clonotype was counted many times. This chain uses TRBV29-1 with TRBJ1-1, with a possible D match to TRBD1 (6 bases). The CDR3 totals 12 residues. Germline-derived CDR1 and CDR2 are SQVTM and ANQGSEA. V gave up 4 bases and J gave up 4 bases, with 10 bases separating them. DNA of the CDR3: TGCAGCGTTGTCGAGGGGGTCACTGAAGCTTTCTTT. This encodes CSVVEGVTEAFF.

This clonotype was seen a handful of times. The CDR3 region has the DNA TGTGCCAGCAGTTTAATAGGATATCAGCCCCAGCATTTT. It is translated as CASSLIGYQPQHF. J is TRBJ1-5 and V is TRBV28; D is unclear. The germline V and J ends were trimmed by 2 bases and 5 bases, with 7 bases remaining between them. Germline CDR1 and CDR2: MDHEN and SYDVKM. The CDR3 consists of 13 residues.

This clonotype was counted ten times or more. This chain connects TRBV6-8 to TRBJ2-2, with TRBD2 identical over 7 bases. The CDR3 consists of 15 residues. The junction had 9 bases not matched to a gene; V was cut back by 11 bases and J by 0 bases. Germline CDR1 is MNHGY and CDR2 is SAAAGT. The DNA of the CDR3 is TGTGCCGGACCTGGGAGGGTTTCGAACACCGGGGAGCTGTTTTTT. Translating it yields CAGPGRVSNTGELFF.

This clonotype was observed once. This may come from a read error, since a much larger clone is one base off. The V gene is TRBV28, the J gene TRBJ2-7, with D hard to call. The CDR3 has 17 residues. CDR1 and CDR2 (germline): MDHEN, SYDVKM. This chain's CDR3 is CASSNPAMGLISCEQYF. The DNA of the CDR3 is TGTGCCAGCAGTAACCCTGCGATGGGCCTCATCTCCTGCGAGCAGTACTTC.

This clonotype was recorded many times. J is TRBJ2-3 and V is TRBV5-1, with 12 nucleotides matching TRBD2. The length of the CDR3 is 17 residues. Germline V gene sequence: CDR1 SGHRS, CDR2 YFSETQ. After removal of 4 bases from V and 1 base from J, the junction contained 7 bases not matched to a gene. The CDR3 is CASSLGLAGRGTDTQYF. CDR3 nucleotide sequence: TGCGCCAGCAGCCTGGGACTAGCGGGCAGAGGCACAGATACGCAGTATTTT.

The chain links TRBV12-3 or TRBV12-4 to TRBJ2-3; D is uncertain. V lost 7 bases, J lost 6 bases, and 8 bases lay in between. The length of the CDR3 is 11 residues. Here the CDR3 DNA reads TGTGCCAGCAAGGAAGGCGATACGCAGTATTTT. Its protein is CASKEGDTQYF.

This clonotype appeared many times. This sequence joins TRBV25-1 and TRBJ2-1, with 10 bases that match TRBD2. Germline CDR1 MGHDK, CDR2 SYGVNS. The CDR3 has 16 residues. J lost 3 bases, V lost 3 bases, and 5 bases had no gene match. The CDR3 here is CASSDSSGSYYNEQFF. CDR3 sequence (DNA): TGTGCCAGCAGTGACTCTAGCGGGAGTTACTACAATGAGCAGTTCTTC.

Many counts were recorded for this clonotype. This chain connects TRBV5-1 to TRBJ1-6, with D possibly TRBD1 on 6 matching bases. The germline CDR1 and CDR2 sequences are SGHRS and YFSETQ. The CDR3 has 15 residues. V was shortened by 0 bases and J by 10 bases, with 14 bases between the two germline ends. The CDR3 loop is CASSLGQDGDSPLHF. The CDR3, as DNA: TGCGCCAGCAGCTTGGGACAGGACGGAGACTCACCCCTCCACTTT.

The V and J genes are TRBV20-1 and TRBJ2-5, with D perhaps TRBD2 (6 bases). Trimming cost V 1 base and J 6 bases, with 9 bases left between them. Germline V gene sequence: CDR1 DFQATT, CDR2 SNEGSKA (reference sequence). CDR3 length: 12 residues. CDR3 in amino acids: CSARGGVKTQYF. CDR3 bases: TGCAGTGCTAGAGGGGGGGTTAAGACCCAGTACTTC.

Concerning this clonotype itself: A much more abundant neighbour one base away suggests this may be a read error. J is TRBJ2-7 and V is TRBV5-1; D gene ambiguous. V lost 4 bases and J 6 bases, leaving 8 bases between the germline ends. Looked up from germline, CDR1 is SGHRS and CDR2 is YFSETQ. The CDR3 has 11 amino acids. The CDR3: CASSVGIEQYF. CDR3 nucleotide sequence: TGCGCCAGCAGCGTGGGAATCGAGCAGTACTTC.

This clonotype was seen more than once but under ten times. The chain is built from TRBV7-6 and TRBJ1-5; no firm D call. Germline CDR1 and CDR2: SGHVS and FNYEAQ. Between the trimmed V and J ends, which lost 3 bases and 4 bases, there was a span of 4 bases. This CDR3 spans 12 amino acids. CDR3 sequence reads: CASSFRNQPQHF. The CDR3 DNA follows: TGTGCCAGCAGCTTCAGAAATCAGCCCCAGCATTTT.